In its sample, the clone carrying this T cell receptor (beta chain) was seen a few times. Its antigen is unknown. MiXCR, run by TCRdb on the 5' RACE reads, gives a single entry per CDR3 protein. The table records approximately 190,000 distinct CDR3 sequences, more than 15% of them present only once. This CDR3 is built from 15 residues. CDR1 is SGDLS and CDR2 is YYNGEE in the germline V gene. V lost 3 bases to trimming and J lost 4 bases; unmatched junction nucleotides: 8. The data derive from a study of identical twins. Study results and limitations: Cord blood beta clonotypes present at high abundance carried fewer insertions; no such pattern appeared in memory repertoires.

These data were likewise used in another study, on T cells expressing NK-cell markers. Per that study: Beta-chain profiling covered CD3+CD56+NKG2C+, CD3+CD56+NKG2C- and CD3+CD56-NKG2C+ sorted subsets. It is unclear if expanded NKG2C-expressing clones target HCMV antigens.

The sequence came from a woman aged 18-35 years in good health. J is TRBJ1-1 and V is TRBV9, with TRBD1 matching 8 bases. The sample taken for sequencing was CD8+ T cells sorted from blood. This CDR3 reads CASSARTGTGTEAFF. The CDR3 DNA follows: TGTGCCAGCAGCGCCCGGACAGGGACTGGCACTGAAGCTTTCTTT.